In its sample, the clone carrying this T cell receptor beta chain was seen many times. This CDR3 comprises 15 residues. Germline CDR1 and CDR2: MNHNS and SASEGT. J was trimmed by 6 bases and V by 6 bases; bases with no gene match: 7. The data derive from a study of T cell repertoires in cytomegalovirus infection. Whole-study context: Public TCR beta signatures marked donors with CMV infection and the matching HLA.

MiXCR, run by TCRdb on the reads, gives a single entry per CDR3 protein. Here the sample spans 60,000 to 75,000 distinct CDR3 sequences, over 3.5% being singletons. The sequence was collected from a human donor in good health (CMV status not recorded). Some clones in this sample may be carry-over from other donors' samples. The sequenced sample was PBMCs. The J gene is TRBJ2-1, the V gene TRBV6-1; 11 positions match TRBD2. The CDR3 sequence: CASSLAGGGVNEQFF. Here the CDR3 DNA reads TGTGCCAGCAGCCTAGCGGGAGGAGGGGTCAATGAGCAGTTCTTC.